A selection of T cell receptor beta chains follows, all from one sample in a study of shared clonotypes between healthy human individuals. Sequenced by immunoSEQ multiplex PCR; TCRdb stores in-frame clones only, minus some. The sample contains roughly 2.1 million clones, under 95% of which appear only once. Material for sequencing was naive CD8+ T cells from PBMCs. The receptors stem from a man aged 18 to 30 in good health. Some clones in this sample may be carry-over from other donors' samples. The CDR3 runs from the conserved cysteine through the conserved F or W. A D gene is named only where the DNA matches it firmly. Size is stated for part of the rows, as once, few or many counts, or as a class when the clone is expanded.

J gene | V gene | D gene | clone size | CDR3 DNA | CDR3 protein
TRBJ2-1 | TRBV2 | TRBD2 | - | TGTGCCAGCAGACAGGGACTAGCGGGAGGATCCTACAATGAGCAGTTCTTC | CASRQGLAGGSYNEQFF
TRBJ2-5 | TRBV7-3 | - | - | TGTGCCAGCAGCTTAGGAGGGGGTTTGGGAGAGACCCAGTACTTC | CASSLGGGLGETQYF
TRBJ2-7 | TRBV7-2 | - | - | TGTGCCAGCAGCTCCCAACCATGGAGGGAAGGGGACTACGAGCAGTACTTC | CASSSQPWREGDYEQYF
TRBJ2-1 | TRBV27 | - | once | TGTGCCAGCAGTCCGGCTGGCACGTACTACAATGAGCAGTTCTTC | CASSPAGTYYNEQFF
TRBJ2-7 | TRBV7-3 | TRBD2 | - | TGTGCCAGCAGCCAAGGGCGGGAGGCTACCTACGAGCAGTACTTC | CASSQGREATYEQYF
TRBJ2-1 | TRBV7-2 | TRBD1 | - | TGTGCCAGCAGTCCCACAGGGGGCGGCTACAATGAGCAGTTCTTC | CASSPTGGGYNEQFF
TRBJ2-5 | TRBV25-1 | - | - | TGTGCCAGCAGTGAGGGGGAGTCGGAGACCCAGTACTTC | CASSEGESETQYF
TRBJ1-2 | TRBV28 | TRBD1 | - | TGTGCCAGCAGTATTTGGGACAGGGGGTCCCTCTATGGCTACACCTTC | CASSIWDRGSLYGYTF
TRBJ2-1 | TRBV10-1 | TRBD2 | - | TGCGCCAGCAGAAGACTAGCGGGAGGCCCGAACAATGAGCAGTTCTTC | CASRRLAGGPNNEQFF
TRBJ1-2 | TRBV5-1 | TRBD1 | - | TGCGCCAGCAGCCCCCCTCCACAGGGGCAGAACTATGGCTACACCTTC | CASSPPPQGQNYGYTF
TRBJ1-5 | TRBV16 | - | - | TGTGCCAGCAGCCATCGGATTAGCAATCAGCCCCAGCATTTT | CASSHRISNQPQHF
TRBJ1-1 | TRBV9 | - | - | TGTGCCAGCAGCGTAGATGAGAACACTGAAGCTTTCTTT | CASSVDENTEAFF
TRBJ1-5 | TRBV11-2 | - | - | TGTGCCAGCAGCTTTACAGGTTACAATCAGCCCCAGCATTTT | CASSFTGYNQPQHF
TRBJ2-1 | TRBV4-3 | TRBD2 | - | TGCGCCAGCAGCCCCGGACTAGCGGGCGGTGGTTATTATCATGAGCAGTTCTTC | CASSPGLAGGGYYHEQFF
TRBJ1-5 | TRBV27 | - | - | TGTGCCAGCAGTCCCGGGGCCGGGGCCCAGCATTTT | CASSPGAGAQHF
TRBJ2-2 | TRBV11-2 | TRBD2 | - | TGTGCCAGCAGCTTCGGGGGGATGAACACCGGGGAGCTGTTTTTT | CASSFGGMNTGELFF
TRBJ2-7 | TRBV7-6 | - | - | TGTGCCAGCAGCCGTATAGGACGGTACGAGCAGTACTTC | CASSRIGRYEQYF
TRBJ2-5 | TRBV7-3 | - | - | TGTGCCAGCAGCTTCGGATGGGGGGAGACCCAGTACTTC | CASSFGWGETQYF
TRBJ2-7 | TRBV9 | TRBD2 | - | TGTGCCAGCAGCGTAGGAGGAAGCGGGAGTCTGTACGAGCAGTACTTC | CASSVGGSGSLYEQYF
TRBJ2-7 | TRBV27 | - | once | TGTGCCAGCAGTCCCGGGACCGCTAGGTCCGAGCAGTACTTC | CASSPGTARSEQYF
TRBJ1-1 | TRBV9 | - | - | TGTGCCAGCAGCCCAGGGGCGGGGACCCTTCCTGAAGCTTTCTTT | CASSPGAGTLPEAFF
TRBJ1-2 | TRBV5-8 | - | - | TGTGCCAGCAGCTTGGGAAGAGGTTTCGCGAACTATGGCTACACCTTC | CASSLGRGFANYGYTF
TRBJ2-5 | TRBV2 | TRBD2 | - | TGTGCCAGCAGTGGGTACAGCGGGAGCCTTAACGGGGAGACCCAGTACTTC | CASSGYSGSLNGETQYF
TRBJ2-7 | TRBV10-3 | TRBD1 | once | TGTGCCAACTCTCAGACAGGGGGAGACGAGCAGTACTTC | CANSQTGGDEQYF
TRBJ2-7 | TRBV5-1 | - | - | TGCGCCAGCAGCCTTGAGGTCGTGGGAAGCTTCCCCTACGAGCAGTACTTC | CASSLEVVGSFPYEQYF
TRBJ1-5 | TRBV5-6 | TRBD1 | - | TGTGCCAGCAGCTTGGGTGGACAGGGGGACAATCAGCCCCAGCATTTT | CASSLGGQGDNQPQHF
TRBJ2-5 | TRBV7-8 | TRBD2 | - | TGTGCCAGCAGCCATAGCGGGGTGCAAGAGACCCAGTACTTC | CASSHSGVQETQYF
TRBJ2-7 | TRBV5-1 | - | - | TGCGCCAGCAGCTTTGGGTCGCCGAGCTCCTACGAGCAGTACTTC | CASSFGSPSSYEQYF
TRBJ2-7 | TRBV27 | TRBD2 | - | TGTGCCAGCAGTGGTCTAGCGGGAGGGCCGTCCTACGAGCAGTACTTC | CASSGLAGGPSYEQYF
TRBJ2-2 | TRBV27 | - | - | TGTGCCAGCAGTTTAGGCTACACCGGGGAGCTGTTTTTT | CASSLGYTGELFF
TRBJ2-2 | TRBV7-9 | - | - | TGTGCCAGCAGCCCCCCGGTTCGTGACGGGGAGCTGTTTTTT | CASSPPVRDGELFF
TRBJ2-2 | TRBV5-1 | TRBD2 | - | TGCGCCACCCGATGGAGCGGGAGCGGTAGCACCGGGGAGCTGTTTTTT | CATRWSGSGSTGELFF
TRBJ2-7 | TRBV9 | - | - | TGTGCCAGCAGCGTAGAGACTGGGGGCAGTCAGCAGTACTTC | CASSVETGGSQQYF
TRBJ2-2 | TRBV9 | TRBD2 | - | TGTGCCAGCAGCGGACTAGCGGGAAACACCGGGGAGCTGTTTTTT | CASSGLAGNTGELFF
TRBJ2-7 | TRBV30 | - | - | TGTGCCTGGAGTTCCGGGGCCTCCTACGAGCAGTACTTC | CAWSSGASYEQYF